Described below is a single T cell receptor beta chain sequence and its context. The target of this receptor is not known. Qualities for individual bases were not recorded, and no much larger clone is one base off. To demonstrate the VDJtools post-analysis software, the study profiled TCR beta repertoires from the peripheral blood of 13 young patients with multiple sclerosis. The patients with multiple sclerosis were children and adolescents between about 6 and 17 years of age. The data originate from a study of post-analysis software for immune sequencing data (dated by TCRdb to the mid-2010s). For the wider study: The recorded disease courses included relapsing-remitting, secondary progressive and progressive-relapsing multiple sclerosis, and some patients had no subtype annotation. The patient repertoires were compared against approximately eleven previously published healthy control repertoires obtained from donors aged roughly 6 to 26 years. A subset of samples was prepared in parallel using single-end sample barcoding, then pooled and co-amplified after Illumina adapter ligation.

The CDR3 has 12 amino acids, counting the end cysteine and phenylalanine. The sequence is cut down to CDR3 DNA, 36 bases in frame from base 1. The germline V gene specifies ENHRY as CDR1 and SYGVKD as CDR2. Library preparation was by PCR. Instrument on record: Illumina HiSeq 2500. Unique molecular identifiers were incorporated into TCR beta cDNA libraries to reduce PCR and sequencing biases. Per 1 to 10 million input T cells, roughly 500,000 cDNA molecules were obtained, such that each molecule approximated one T cell. The same protocol used for the earlier healthy control dataset was applied to prepare and sequence the patient libraries. Samples belonging to the same batch were prepared together, multiplexed and sequenced on a shared HiSeq lane. As for the authors' bioinformatics: MIGEC was used to process the raw barcoded reads, and molecular identifier groups with only a single read were discarded before consensus assembly and CDR3 extraction. Clonotype tables were post-analysed with VDJtools, normalizing diversity by down-sampling all datasets to the smallest sample size. In repertoire overlap clustering, CDR3 amino acid sequences, but not nucleotide sequences, were matched to correct batch-related cross-sample contamination. The raw public reads went through TCRdb reprocessing: fastp at Q25, MiXCR clone calling, in-frame beta chains kept. For every CDR3 protein sequence, its rows merge into one entry that carries the most common genes and DNA. These V and J calls rely on TCRdb rather than the paper's analysis. A total of some 890,000 distinct CDR3 sequences appear in this sample, approximately 53% of them only once. The ten most abundant clones make up approximately 4.5% of the sample.

The study at large found these results: Multiple sclerosis patients had significantly lower normalized Chao1 diversity than controls, a result that suggests substantial peripheral T-cell clonal expansion. The multiple sclerosis patient group was slightly younger than the control group. Direct clustering with F measure showed strong co-clustering of samples prepared in the same batch, prompting a batch-effect correction. Patients showed significantly higher frequencies than controls for roughly five TRBV segments, among them TRBV5-6, TRBV5-1 and TRBV20-1.

The receptor chain draws on TRBV10-3 and TRBJ2-5, and perhaps TRBD2 as D gene, on 5 matching bases. The DNA end is more similar to TRBJ2-7, so the J call may be wrong. This TCR came from a girl aged 5-17 years with multiple sclerosis. The sequencing input was blood. At the DNA level, the sequence is TGTGCCATCACTACGGACTTCTACGAGCAGTACTTC. This is translated as CAITTDFYEQYF.